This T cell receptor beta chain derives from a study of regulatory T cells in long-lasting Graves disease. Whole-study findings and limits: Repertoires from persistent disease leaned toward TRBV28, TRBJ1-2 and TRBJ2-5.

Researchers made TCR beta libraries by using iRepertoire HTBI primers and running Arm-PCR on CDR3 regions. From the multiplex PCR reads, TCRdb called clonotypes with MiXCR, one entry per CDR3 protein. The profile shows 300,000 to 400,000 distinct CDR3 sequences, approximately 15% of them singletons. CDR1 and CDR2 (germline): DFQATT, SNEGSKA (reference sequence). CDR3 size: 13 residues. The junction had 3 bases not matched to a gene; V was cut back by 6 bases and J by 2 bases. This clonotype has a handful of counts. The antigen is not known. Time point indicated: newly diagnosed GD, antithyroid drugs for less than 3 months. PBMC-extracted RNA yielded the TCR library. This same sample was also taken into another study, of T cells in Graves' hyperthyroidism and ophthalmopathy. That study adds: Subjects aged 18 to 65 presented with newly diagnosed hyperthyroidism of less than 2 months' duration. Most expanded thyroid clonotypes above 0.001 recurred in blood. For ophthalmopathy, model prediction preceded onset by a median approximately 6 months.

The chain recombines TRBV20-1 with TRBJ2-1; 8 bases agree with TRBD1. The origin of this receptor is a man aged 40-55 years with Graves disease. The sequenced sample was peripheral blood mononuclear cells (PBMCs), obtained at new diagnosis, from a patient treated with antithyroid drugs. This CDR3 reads CSAGTGTYNEQFF. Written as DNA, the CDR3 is TGCAGTGCGGGGACAGGTACCTACAATGAGCAGTTCTTC.